Listed below are T cell receptor beta chains from one sample, sequenced in a study of OX40 agonist ivuxolimab in advanced cancers. TCRdb keeps only in-frame clones here, not all; method: immunoSEQ multiplex PCR. Among approximately 38,000 clones listed, over 80% were seen once. Material: CD4+ or CD8+ T cells sorted from blood, obtained in a trial of the OX40 agonist ivuxolimab. Receptors originate from an adult with an advanced solid tumor such as melanoma, head and neck, liver or kidney cancer. CDR3s include the opening cysteine and the closing phenylalanine or tryptophan. Fields, in order: J gene, clone size, D gene, V gene, CDR3 protein, CDR3 DNA. D genes are given only for firm matches. Only some rows state a clone size, as once, few, many or a class for expanded clones.

TRBJ2-1 once TRBD2 TRBV5-4 CASSLLGTSGGNEQFF TGTGCCAGCAGCTTGTTAGGGACTAGCGGGGGGAATGAGCAGTTCTTC
TRBJ2-4 . . TRBV11-2 CASSAAGNRNIQYF TGTGCCAGCAGCGCTGCAGGCAATAGAAACATTCAGTACTTC
TRBJ2-2 . . TRBV29-1 CSVVGGTGELFF TGCAGCGTTGTTGGTGGCACCGGGGAGCTGTTTTTT
TRBJ1-1 . . TRBV9 CASSRDGGTEAFF TGTGCCAGCAGCCGCGACGGAGGCACTGAAGCTTTCTTT
TRBJ2-7 few TRBD1 TRBV27 CASSAGTGREQYF TGTGCCAGCTCCGCCGGGACAGGGCGCGAGCAGTACTTC
TRBJ2-7 . . TRBV2 CASSRGEQYF TGTGCCAGCTCGCGTGGCGAGCAGTACTTC
TRBJ2-1 . . TRBV28 CASSLSMNQDNEQFF TGTGCCAGCAGTTTAAGCATGAACCAGGACAATGAGCAGTTCTTC
TRBJ1-2 . . TRBV14 CASSQAAVNYGYTF TGTGCCAGCAGCCAAGCAGCGGTAAACTATGGCTACACCTTC
TRBJ1-5 . . TRBV27 CASSLSRASNQPQHF TGTGCCAGCAGTTTATCCAGGGCAAGCAATCAGCCCCAGCATTTT
TRBJ2-6 . . TRBV27 CASSLLAGANVLTF TGTGCCAGCAGTTTACTGGCTGGGGCCAACGTCCTGACTTTC
TRBJ1-3 . . TRBV7-9 CASSLVGARSGNTIYF TGTGCCAGCAGCTTAGTAGGCGCCCGCTCTGGAAACACCATATATTTT
TRBJ2-5 . . TRBV28 CASSFSVSLETQYF TGTGCCAGCAGTTTTAGTGTCTCCCTAGAGACCCAGTACTTC
TRBJ1-1 . . TRBV19 CASLRGTEAFF TGTGCCAGCCTTAGGGGCACTGAAGCTTTCTTT
TRBJ1-2 . . TRBV5-6 CASSSPGLRTYGYTF TGTGCCAGCAGCTCACCGGGCCTACGGACGTATGGCTACACCTTC
TRBJ1-1 . TRBD1 TRBV28 CASSVIAGQVLRGTEAFF TGTGCCAGCAGTGTAATCGCGGGACAGGTCTTGAGGGGCACTGAAGCTTTCTTT
TRBJ1-3 . . TRBV28 CASSLNAVRTGNTIYF TGTGCCAGCAGTTTAAATGCCGTGAGGACTGGAAACACCATATATTTT
TRBJ1-5 . . TRBV2 CASIGGQSNQPQHF TGTGCCAGCATTGGGGGTCAGAGCAATCAGCCCCAGCATTTT
TRBJ2-3 . . TRBV9 CASSLYGSSLGTDTQYF TGTGCCAGCAGCCTGTACGGGAGCTCGCTGGGCACAGATACGCAGTATTTT
TRBJ1-4 once TRBD1 TRBV5-6 CASSRQGTNEKLFF TGTGCCAGCAGCCGACAGGGGACTAATGAAAAACTGTTTTTT
TRBJ2-5 . . TRBV14 CASSQELPGWGTQYF TGTGCCAGCAGCCAAGAACTCCCTGGCTGGGGGACCCAGTACTTC
TRBJ2-7 . . TRBV5-1 CASSLTRGQYEQYF TGCGCCAGCAGCTTGACCAGGGGACAATACGAGCAGTACTTC
TRBJ1-5 . . TRBV7-9 CASSSGDTFRPQHF TGTGCCAGCAGCTCGGGGGACACCTTTAGGCCCCAGCATTTT
TRBJ1-3 . TRBD1 TRBV5-6 CASSLASAGQRKNTIYF TGTGCCAGCAGCTTGGCGTCAGCGGGACAGAGGAAGAACACCATATATTTT
TRBJ1-5 . TRBD1 TRBV2 CASSPGTDSILSNQPQHF TGTGCCAGCAGTCCTGGGACAGATTCGATTTTGAGCAATCAGCCCCAGCATTTT
TRBJ2-3 . TRBD1 TRBV5-6 CASSDVLTGGSTDTQYF TGTGCCAGCAGCGACGTCTTAACAGGGGGTAGCACAGATACGCAGTATTTT
TRBJ2-3 . . TRBV5-6 CASSLGYRDTDTQYF TGTGCCAGCAGCTTGGGGTACAGGGACACAGATACGCAGTATTTT
TRBJ2-3 . TRBD2 TRBV5-4 CASSPGTSAARDTQYF TGTGCCAGCAGCCCTGGGACTAGCGCTGCCCGAGATACGCAGTATTTT
TRBJ1-3 . . TRBV28 CASSLILGPSGGDTIYF TGTGCCAGCAGCCTTATTCTCGGGCCTTCGGGTGGAGACACCATATATTTT
TRBJ2-2 . TRBD1 TRBV11-2 CASSQGQGAVETGELFF TGTGCCAGCAGCCAGGGACAGGGGGCTGTCGAGACCGGGGAGCTGTTTTTT
TRBJ1-4 . . TRBV25-1 CASSSGTRREKLFF TGTGCCAGCAGTTCCGGGACTCGCCGTGAAAAACTGTTTTTT
TRBJ2-1 once . TRBV9 CASSAGGQYNEQFF TGTGCCAGCAGCGCCGGAGGACAGTACAATGAGCAGTTCTTC
TRBJ1-5 . . TRBV13 CASSSSRAPQPQHF TGTGCCAGCAGCTCCTCCAGGGCCCCTCAGCCCCAGCATTTT
TRBJ1-4 . . TRBV27 CASSPTPGRINVKLFF TGTGCCAGCAGTCCAACTCCGGGACGGATTAATGTGAAACTGTTTTTT
TRBJ2-5 medium-sized . TRBV21-1 CASSMWEGETQYF TGTGCCAGCAGTATGTGGGAGGGGGAGACCCAGTACTTC
TRBJ2-1 . . TRBV15 CATSRDRHYEQFF TGTGCCACCAGCAGAGATAGGCACTATGAGCAGTTCTTC
TRBJ1-1 . . TRBV27 CASSDPGAEAFF TGTGCCAGCAGTGACCCCGGGGCTGAAGCTTTCTTT